Listed here is a single T cell receptor beta chain. Its antigen is as yet unknown. RNA transcripts provided the template for amplifying TCR beta CDR3 regions. The authors performed first-round RT-PCR with HTBI primers and then a second-round multiplex PCR. Via MiXCR, TCRdb re-called the multiplex PCR reads, giving one row per CDR3 protein. There are around 1.1 million distinct CDR3 sequences in the sample; about 35% occur only once, and roughly 11% lies in the top ten. The record originates from a study of Graves' ophthalmopathy and Graves' hyperthyroidism. Study observations and caveats: Blood shared most expanded thyroid clonotypes above 0.001 frequency.

The CDR3 is made up of 18 amino acids. Germline assignment: CDR1 SNHLY and CDR2 FYNNEI. V gave up 3 bases and J gave up 0 bases, with 18 bases separating them. The clonotype originates from an adult man with Graves' hyperthyroidism. This chain uses TRBV2 with TRBJ1-5; possible D gene TRBD1, 5 bases. Specimen: peripheral blood or thyroid tissue (not recorded which). The CDR3 loop reads CASSDRTPDTISNQPQHF. CDR3 in DNA: TGTGCCAGCAGTGACCGGACACCGGACACCATTAGCAATCAGCCCCAGCATTTT.